Following are 18 T cell receptor beta chains from one sample sequenced in a study of blood T cell repertoires in COVID-19. Clones were sequenced by immunoSEQ multiplex PCR, and TCRdb holds only the in-frame ones, with some missing. The data contain a few hundred thousand clones, approximately 83% of them singletons. Sequencing was done on a sample of PBMCs or T cells enriched from blood (not recorded which). The source is a man aged 30-40 years who had recovered from COVID-19.

The genes are TRBV7-3 and TRBJ1-4, with TRBD1 matching 7 bases. Germline lookup yields CDR1 SGHTA and CDR2 FQGTGA. The CDR3 consists of 12 residues. The J segment lost 8 bases and the V segment lost 5 bases, leaving 2 bases of the junction unmatched. CDR3 region: CASSGTDEKLFF. In DNA, the CDR3 is TGTGCCAGCAGCGGGACAGACGAAAAACTGTTTTTT.

This chain uses TRBV5-6 with TRBJ2-7, with TRBD1 identical over 9 bases. The CDR3 covers 13 residues. The junction had 4 bases not matched to a gene; V was cut back by 4 bases and J by 5 bases. Germline lookup yields CDR1 SGHDT and CDR2 YYEEEE. CDR3: CASSRDRENEQYF. The CDR3 DNA sequence: TGTGCCAGCAGCAGGGACAGGGAGAACGAGCAGTACTTC.

This clone was picked up a small number of times. This chain uses TRBV12-3 or TRBV12-4 with TRBJ2-1; tentatively, D is TRBD1 (7 bases). Trimming cost V 6 bases and J 8 bases, with 14 bases left between them. This CDR3 is 13 amino acids long. CDR3 nucleotide sequence: TGTGCCAGCAGGAGACTAGGGGGCTATGAGCAGTTCTTC. Translating gives CASRRLGGYEQFF.

The chain employs TRBV4-2 and TRBJ2-2; 10 nucleotides agree with TRBD2. CDR1 LGHNA and CDR2 YNFKEQ come from the germline V gene. The junction had 6 bases not matched to a gene; V was cut back by 5 bases and J by 6 bases. The CDR3 is made up of 15 amino acids. The CDR3 nucleotides are TGTGCCAGCAGCTATAGCGGGGGGAGGGCCGGGGAGCTGTTTTTT. Its protein is CASSYSGGRAGELFF.

This chain connects TRBV9 to TRBJ1-2; D possibly corresponds to TRBD1 (6 bases). The CDR3 covers 14 residues. V was cut by 4 bases and J by 9 bases, with 19 bases left in between. Germline-derived CDR1 and CDR2 are SGDLS and YYNGEE. The CDR3 region has the DNA TGTGCCAGCAGCCAAGGACAGAGAACGTTTAGCTACACCTTC. Protein product: CASSQGQRTFSYTF.

This rearrangement joins TRBV5-1 to TRBJ2-2; D is undetermined. Trimming shortened V by 2 bases and J by 3 bases, and 5 bases separated the two germline ends. The CDR3 contains 13 residues. Germline V lookup: CDR1 SGHRS, CDR2 YFSETQ. The CDR3 sequence is CASSLQHTGELFF. The CDR3 DNA reads TGCGCCAGCAGCTTACAGCACACCGGGGAGCTGTTTTTT.

The V gene is TRBV30, the J gene TRBJ2-1; D not certain. The CDR3 consists of 13 residues. Germline values: CDR1 GTSNPN, CDR2 SVGIG (reference sequence). Trimming removed 1 base from V and 7 bases from J, with 11 bases in between. The CDR3 reads CAWSANLINEQFF. CDR3 nucleotide sequence: TGTGCCTGGAGTGCTAACCTCATAAATGAGCAGTTCTTC.

This chain links TRBV19 with TRBJ1-2; possible D gene TRBD1, 6 bases. The ends were cut back, 3 bases at V and 4 bases at J, with 12 bases in the middle. This CDR3 is built from 14 residues. CDR1 LNHDA and CDR2 SQIVND come from the germline V gene (reference sequence). The CDR3: CASSIGRGVYGYTF. For the CDR3, the DNA is TGTGCCAGTAGTATTGGCAGGGGAGTCTATGGCTACACCTTC. Full variable domain (outside the CDR3, taken from reference TRBV19 and TRBJ1-2): DGGITQSPKYLFRKEGQNVTLSCEQNLNHDAMYWYRQDPGQGLRLIYYSQIVNDFQKGDIAEGYSVSREKKESFPLTVTSAQKNPTAFYLCASSIGRGVYGYTFGSGTRLTVV.

The chain joins TRBV7-9 to TRBJ1-1; 10 nucleotides agree with TRBD1. After removal of 5 bases from V and 0 bases from J, the junction contained 3 bases not matched to a gene. Germline V gives CDR1 SEHNR, CDR2 FQNEAQ (reference sequence). CDR3 size: 15 residues. The CDR3 reads CASSQGQGLNTEAFF. The CDR3 DNA reads as TGTGCCAGCAGCCAGGGACAGGGGCTGAACACTGAAGCTTTCTTT.

The chain recombines TRBV7-2 with TRBJ2-2; perhaps TRBD1 as D (5 bases). Germline CDR1 reads SGHTA; CDR2 reads FQGNSA. Trimming removed 2 bases at V and 5 bases at J, with 9 bases between. The CDR3 totals 14 residues. CDR3 DNA sequence: TGTGCCAGCAGCTTATATAAGGGGACCGGGGAGCTGTTTTTT. Its translation is CASSLYKGTGELFF.

This chain joins TRBV5-1 and TRBJ1-4; 7 positions match TRBD1. V was pared by 0 bases and J by 7 bases, with 6 bases of the junction left unmatched. The length of the CDR3 is 15 residues. Looked up from germline, CDR1 is SGHRS and CDR2 is YFSETQ. The CDR3 loop is CASSLAGQGVEKLFF. The CDR3 DNA follows: TGCGCCAGCAGCTTGGCCGGTCAGGGGGTTGAAAAACTGTTTTTT.

The chain couples TRBV5-1 to TRBJ1-6, with D perhaps matching TRBD1 (6 bases). Trimming stripped 6 bases from V and 7 bases from J, with 14 bases between. The CDR3 contains 14 residues. CDR1 is SGHRS, CDR2 YFSETQ, per germline. CDR3 coding DNA: TGCGCCAGCAATTGGGGGCGCGGGAATTCACCCCTCCACTTT. Translation: CASNWGRGNSPLHF.

Only a few counts were recorded for this clone. The chain combines TRBV19 with TRBJ1-1; 8 bases are a match to TRBD1. J lost 1 base, V lost 6 bases, and 4 bases had no gene match. This CDR3 region has 14 residues. Germline V CDR1 and CDR2: LNHDA, SQIVND (reference sequence). The chain's CDR3 is CASRKQGGNTEAFF. In DNA, the CDR3 is TGTGCCAGTAGAAAACAGGGGGGGAACACTGAAGCTTTCTTT.

Only one count was recorded for this clone. The gene calls are TRBV10-3 and TRBJ2-7, with 9 bases aligning to TRBD1. CDR3 size: 13 residues. Germline loops: CDR1 ENHRY, CDR2 SYGVKD. The J segment lost 0 bases and the V segment lost 11 bases, leaving 5 bases of the junction unmatched. The CDR3 loop is CASGQGTSYEQYF. In DNA form, the CDR3 reads TGTGCCTCAGGACAGGGGACCTCCTACGAGCAGTACTTC.

This clone was seen a single time. The CDR3 DNA follows: TGCGCCAGCACTTGGGGCGACGCAAACTATGGCTACACCTTC. Protein sequence: CASTWGDANYGYTF. This sequence joins TRBV10-2 and TRBJ1-2, with D maybe TRBD1 (5 bases). Trimming stripped 7 bases from V and 2 bases from J, with 14 bases between. The CDR3 is made up of 14 amino acids. Per the germline V gene, CDR1 is WSHSY and CDR2 is SAAADI.

This rearrangement joins TRBV5-5 to TRBJ1-1; D possibly corresponds to TRBD1 (6 bases). V was shortened by 1 base and J by 0 bases, with 10 bases between the two germline ends. Germline-derived CDR1 and CDR2 are SGHKS and YYEKEE (reference sequence). This CDR3 region has 15 residues. DNA for the CDR3: TGTGCCAGCAGCTTGTCGGGACATTTGAACACTGAAGCTTTCTTT. It encodes CASSLSGHLNTEAFF.

The J gene is TRBJ1-2, the V gene TRBV6-4; 7 nucleotides align to TRBD1. The length of the CDR3 is 13 residues. J gave up 8 bases and V 2 bases, and 5 bases lay outside the gene matches. Looked up from germline, CDR1 is MRHNA and CDR2 is SNTAGT. CDR3 bases: TGTGCCAGCAGTGACGGCAGGGGGAGCGGCTACACCTTC. Translation: CASSDGRGSGYTF.

The CDR3: CASSYSRGRPYEQYF. The DNA of the CDR3 is TGTGCCAGCAGTTACTCGAGGGGGCGCCCCTACGAGCAGTACTTC. The chain combines TRBV6-2 or TRBV6-3 with TRBJ2-7; TRBD1 agrees at 7 bases. The CDR3 loop spans 15 amino acids. The germline gives CDR1 MNHEY, CDR2 SVGEGT. V trimming: 0 bases; J trimming: 2 bases; junction bases outside the gene matches: 4.